A selection of T cell receptor beta chains follows, all from one sample in a study of neurological immune-mediated disorders. TCRdb re-analysed the 5' RACE reads in MiXCR, keeping a single row per CDR3 protein. This repertoire shows around 94,000 distinct CDR3 sequences, 3.5% found once; its top ten account for about 6%. The sample was PBMCs. The receptors come from a woman aged 18-29 years with multiple sclerosis. Each CDR3 is given with its conserved first and last residue. Each record gives: D gene, J gene, clone size, V gene, CDR3 DNA, CDR3 protein. D genes are given only for firm matches. Size is stated as once, few, many, or a class for an expanded clone.

- | TRBJ2-1 | many | TRBV12-3/TRBV12-4 | TGTGCCAGCAGTTTGGGGGATGCGAACGATGAGCAGTTCTTC | CASSLGDANDEQFF
- | TRBJ2-7 | many | TRBV10-3 | TGTGCCATCAGTGATCGGCGGAAAACCTACGAGCAGTACTTC | CAISDRRKTYEQYF
- | TRBJ2-5 | many | TRBV4-3 | TGCGCCAGCAGCCCGTGGGTAGGGCAAGAGACCCAGTACTTC | CASSPWVGQETQYF
TRBD1 | TRBJ2-5 | many | TRBV6-5 | TGTGCCAGCGCAGGGGGCCCAGAGACCCAGTACTTC | CASAGGPETQYF
TRBD1 | TRBJ1-1 | many | TRBV5-1 | TGCGCCAGCAGCTTGGGCTCAGGGGGTGGCACTGAAGCTTTCTTT | CASSLGSGGGTEAFF
TRBD1 | TRBJ2-7 | many | TRBV20-1 | TGCAGTGCCACCGGGACAGGGGATTACGAGCAGTACTTC | CSATGTGDYEQYF
TRBD1 | TRBJ1-1 | many | TRBV6-6 | TGTGCCAGCAGTTACCCGGGACAGGGCAAAGAAGCTTTCTTT | CASSYPGQGKEAFF
TRBD2 | TRBJ2-7 | many | TRBV20-1 | TGCAGTGCTAGAGATTGGGCGGGAGGGGAGTACGAGCAGTACTTC | CSARDWAGGEYEQYF
TRBD1 | TRBJ1-2 | many | TRBV20-1 | TGCAGTGCTAGGACGACAGGGGGCGGTGGCTACACCTTC | CSARTTGGGGYTF
TRBD1 | TRBJ1-1 | many | TRBV7-9 | TGTGCCAGCAGCGCCCAGGACAGGGCAGCTTTCTTT | CASSAQDRAAFF